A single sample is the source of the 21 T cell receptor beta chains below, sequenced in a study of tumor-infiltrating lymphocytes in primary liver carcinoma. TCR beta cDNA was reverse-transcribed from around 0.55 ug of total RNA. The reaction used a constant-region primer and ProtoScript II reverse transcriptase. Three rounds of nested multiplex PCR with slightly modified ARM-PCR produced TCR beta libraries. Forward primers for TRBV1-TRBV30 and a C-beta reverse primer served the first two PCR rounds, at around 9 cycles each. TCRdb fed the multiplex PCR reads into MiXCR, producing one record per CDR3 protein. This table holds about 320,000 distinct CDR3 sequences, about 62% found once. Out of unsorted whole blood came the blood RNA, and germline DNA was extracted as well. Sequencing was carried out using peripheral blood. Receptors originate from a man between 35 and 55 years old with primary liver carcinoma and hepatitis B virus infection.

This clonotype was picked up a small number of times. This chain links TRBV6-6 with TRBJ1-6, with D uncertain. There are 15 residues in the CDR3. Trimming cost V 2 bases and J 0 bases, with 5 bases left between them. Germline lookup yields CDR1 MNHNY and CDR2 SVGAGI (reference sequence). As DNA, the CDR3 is TGTGCCAGCAGTTACGTAGGCTCCTATAATTCACCCCTCCACTTT. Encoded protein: CASSYVGSYNSPLHF.

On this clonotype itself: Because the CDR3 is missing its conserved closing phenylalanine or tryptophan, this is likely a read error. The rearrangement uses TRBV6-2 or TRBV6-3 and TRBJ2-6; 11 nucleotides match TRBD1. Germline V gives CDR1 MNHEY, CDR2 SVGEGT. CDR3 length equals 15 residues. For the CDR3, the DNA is TGTGCCAGCAAAGGACAGGGGGCTGGGGCCAACGCCCTGACTCTC. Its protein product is CASKGQGAGANALTL.

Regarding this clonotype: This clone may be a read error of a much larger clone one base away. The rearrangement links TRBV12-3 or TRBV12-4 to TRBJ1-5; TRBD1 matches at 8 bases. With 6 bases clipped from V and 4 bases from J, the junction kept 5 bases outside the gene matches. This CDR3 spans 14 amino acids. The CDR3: CASSLTGVNQPQHF. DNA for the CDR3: TGTGCCAGCAGCCTGACAGGGGTGAATCAGCCCCAGCATTTT.

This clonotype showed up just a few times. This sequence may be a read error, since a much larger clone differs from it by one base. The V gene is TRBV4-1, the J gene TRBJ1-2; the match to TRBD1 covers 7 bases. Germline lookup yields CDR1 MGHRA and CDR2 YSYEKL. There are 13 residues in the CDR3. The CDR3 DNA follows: TGCACCAGCAGACTGGGACAGAGCTATGGCTACACCTTC. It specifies CTSRLGQSYGYTF.

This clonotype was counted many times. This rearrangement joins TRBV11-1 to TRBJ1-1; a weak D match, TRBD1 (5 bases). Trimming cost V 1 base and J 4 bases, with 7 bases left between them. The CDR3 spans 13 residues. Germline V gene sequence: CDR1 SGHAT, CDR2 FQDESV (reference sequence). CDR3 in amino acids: CASSLGQGTEAFF. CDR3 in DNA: TGTGCCAGCAGCTTAGGGCAGGGCACTGAAGCTTTCTTT.

The CDR3 here is CASSPREGFSDEQFF. The DNA for the CDR3 is TGTGCCAGTAGCCCGAGGGAGGGTTTTTCGGATGAGCAGTTCTTC. The genes are TRBV19 and TRBJ2-1; 7 bases match TRBD2. Germline values: CDR1 LNHDA, CDR2 SQIVND (reference sequence). The CDR3 loop spans 15 amino acids. V dropped 6 bases and J dropped 8; count of bases not matched to a gene: 13.

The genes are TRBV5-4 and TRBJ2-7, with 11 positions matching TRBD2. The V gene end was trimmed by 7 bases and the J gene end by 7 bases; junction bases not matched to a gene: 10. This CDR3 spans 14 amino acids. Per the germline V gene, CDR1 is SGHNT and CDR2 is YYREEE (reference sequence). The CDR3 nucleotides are TGTGCCAGCTCCCCGGGACTAGCGGTGGGGGAGCAGTACTTC. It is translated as CASSPGLAVGEQYF.

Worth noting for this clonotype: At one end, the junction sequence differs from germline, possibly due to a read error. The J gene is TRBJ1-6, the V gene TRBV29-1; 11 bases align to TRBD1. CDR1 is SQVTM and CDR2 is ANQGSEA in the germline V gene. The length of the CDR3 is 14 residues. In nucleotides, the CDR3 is TGCAGCGTTCGAGAAGGGACAGGGGGTTCACCCCCCCACTTT. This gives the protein CSVREGTGGSPPHF.

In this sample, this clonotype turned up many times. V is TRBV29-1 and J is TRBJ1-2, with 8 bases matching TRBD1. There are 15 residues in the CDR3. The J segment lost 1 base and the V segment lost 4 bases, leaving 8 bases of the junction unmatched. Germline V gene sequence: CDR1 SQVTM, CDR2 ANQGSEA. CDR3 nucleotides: TGCAGCGTTGGACAGGGGACCACCTTTAACTATGGCTACACCTTC. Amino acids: CSVGQGTTFNYGYTF.

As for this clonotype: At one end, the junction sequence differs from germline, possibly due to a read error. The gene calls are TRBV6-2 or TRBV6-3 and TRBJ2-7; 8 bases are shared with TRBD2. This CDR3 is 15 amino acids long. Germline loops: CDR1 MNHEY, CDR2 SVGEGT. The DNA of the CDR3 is TGTGCCAGCAGCCGGGGGGGAGCTGGCTCCTACGTGCAGTACTTC. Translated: CASSRGGAGSYVQYF.

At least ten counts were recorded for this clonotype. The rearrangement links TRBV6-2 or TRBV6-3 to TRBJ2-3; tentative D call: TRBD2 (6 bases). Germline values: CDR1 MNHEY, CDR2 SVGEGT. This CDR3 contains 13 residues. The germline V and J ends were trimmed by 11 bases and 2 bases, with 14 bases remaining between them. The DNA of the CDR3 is TGTGCCGCCCGGGACTCCTCCACAGATACGCAGTATTTT. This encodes CAARDSSTDTQYF.

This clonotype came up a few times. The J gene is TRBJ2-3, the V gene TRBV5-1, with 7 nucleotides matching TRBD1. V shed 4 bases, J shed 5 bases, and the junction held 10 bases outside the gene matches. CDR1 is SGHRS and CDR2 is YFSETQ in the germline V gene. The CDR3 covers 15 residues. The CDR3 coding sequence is TGCGCCAGCAGCACCACAGGGGCGAAAGGAGATACGCAGTATTTT. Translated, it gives CASSTTGAKGDTQYF. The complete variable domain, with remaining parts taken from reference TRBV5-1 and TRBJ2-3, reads KAGVTQTPRYLIKTRGQQVTLSCSPISGHRSVSWYQQTPGQGLQFLFEYFSETQRNKGNFPGRFSGRQFSNSRSEMNVSTLELGDSALYLCASSTTGAKGDTQYFGPGTRLTVL.

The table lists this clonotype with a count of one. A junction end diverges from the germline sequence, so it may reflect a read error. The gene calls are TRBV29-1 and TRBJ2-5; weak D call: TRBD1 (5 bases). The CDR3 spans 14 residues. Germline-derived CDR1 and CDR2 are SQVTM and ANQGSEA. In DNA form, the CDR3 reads TGCAGCATTGAAGGTGTCGGACAAGGAGAGACCCAGTACTTC. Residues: CSIEGVGQGETQYF.

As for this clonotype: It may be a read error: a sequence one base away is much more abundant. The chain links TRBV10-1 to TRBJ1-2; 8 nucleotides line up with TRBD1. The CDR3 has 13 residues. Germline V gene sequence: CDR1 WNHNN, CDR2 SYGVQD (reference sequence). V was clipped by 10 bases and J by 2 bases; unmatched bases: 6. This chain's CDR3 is CAKPRGRNYGYTF. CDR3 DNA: TGCGCCAAACCCAGGGGGCGCAACTATGGCTACACCTTC.

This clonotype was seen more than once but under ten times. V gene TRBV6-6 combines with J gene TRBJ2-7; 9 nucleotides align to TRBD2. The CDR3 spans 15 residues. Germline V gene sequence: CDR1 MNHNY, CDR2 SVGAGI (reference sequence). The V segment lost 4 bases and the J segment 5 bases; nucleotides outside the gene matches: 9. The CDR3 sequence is CASSFRGLAGNEQYF. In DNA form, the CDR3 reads TGTGCCAGCAGTTTTAGGGGGCTAGCGGGAAACGAGCAGTACTTC.

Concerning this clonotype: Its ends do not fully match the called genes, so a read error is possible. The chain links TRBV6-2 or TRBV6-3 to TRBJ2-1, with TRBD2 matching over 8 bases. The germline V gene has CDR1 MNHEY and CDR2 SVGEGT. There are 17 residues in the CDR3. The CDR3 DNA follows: TGTGCCAGCAATTACTCGAATGCGGGGGGCGCATACAATGAGCAGTTCTTC. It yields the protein CASNYSNAGGAYNEQFF.

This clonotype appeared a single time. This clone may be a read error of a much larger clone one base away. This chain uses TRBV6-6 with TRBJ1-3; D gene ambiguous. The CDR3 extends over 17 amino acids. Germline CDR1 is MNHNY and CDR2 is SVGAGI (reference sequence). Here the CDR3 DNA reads TGTGCCAGCAGTTACGACGTTACGGCACTCTCTGGAAGCACCATATATTTT. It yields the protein CASSYDVTALSGSTIYF.

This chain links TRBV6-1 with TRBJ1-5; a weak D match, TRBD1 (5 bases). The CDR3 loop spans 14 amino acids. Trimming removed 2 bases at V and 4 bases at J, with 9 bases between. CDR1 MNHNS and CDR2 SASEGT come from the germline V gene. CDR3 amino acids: CASSELQANQPQHF. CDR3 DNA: TGTGCCAGCAGTGAACTACAGGCTAATCAGCCCCAGCATTTT.

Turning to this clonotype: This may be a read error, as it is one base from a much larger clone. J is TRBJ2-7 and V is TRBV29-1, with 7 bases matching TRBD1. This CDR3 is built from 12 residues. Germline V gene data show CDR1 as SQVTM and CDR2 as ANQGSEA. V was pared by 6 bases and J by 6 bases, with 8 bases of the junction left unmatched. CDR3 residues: CSVFETGTEQYF. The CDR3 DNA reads TGCAGCGTGTTTGAGACAGGGACCGAGCAGTACTTC.

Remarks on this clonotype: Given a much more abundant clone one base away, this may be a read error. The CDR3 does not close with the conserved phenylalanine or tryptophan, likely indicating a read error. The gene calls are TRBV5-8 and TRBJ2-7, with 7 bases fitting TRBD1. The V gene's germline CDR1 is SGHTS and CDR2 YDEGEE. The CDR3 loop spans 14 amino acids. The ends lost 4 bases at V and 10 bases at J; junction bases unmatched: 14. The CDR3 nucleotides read TGTGCCAGCAGCCGGGGACAGCCCGGAGGAGGACAGTACCTC. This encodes CASSRGQPGGGQYL.

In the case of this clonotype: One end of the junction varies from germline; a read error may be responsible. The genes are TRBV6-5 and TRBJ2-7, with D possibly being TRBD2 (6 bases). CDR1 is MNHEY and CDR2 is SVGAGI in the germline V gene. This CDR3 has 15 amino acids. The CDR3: CAGRPWASESYEQYF. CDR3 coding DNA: TGTGCCGGCAGGCCCTGGGCTAGCGAGTCCTACGAGCAGTACTTC.